Described below is a single T cell receptor beta chain sequence and its context. Its antigen is still unknown. Some clones are missing from TCRdb's copy, which holds only in-frame ones; the method was immunoSEQ multiplex PCR. The sample consists of fewer than 200,000 clones, 85% of them appearing once. The data derive from a study of cytomegalovirus exposure and HLA in healthy donors. Study-wide background: The use of the same platform for the approximately 130 validation repertoires and the roughly 730 first-cohort repertoires was reported by a later analysis. General study results and limits: First-cohort TCR clusters tended to co-occur in the roughly 130 validation repertoires, a later analysis found.

Germline trimming cut 5 bases from V and 3 bases from J; bases unmatched to any gene: 8. Looked up from germline, CDR1 is MDHEN and CDR2 is SYDVKM. The length of the CDR3 is 15 residues. Material for sequencing was PBMCs. The chain recombines TRBV28 with TRBJ2-7, with 9 nucleotides matching TRBD1. The sequence came from a man between 18 and 35 years old in good health and CMV-seropositive. CDR3 residues: CASSPTGTGIYEQYF. CDR3 in DNA: TGTGCCAGCAGTCCTACCGGGACAGGGATCTACGAGCAGTACTTC.